One and the same sample provided the 28 T cell receptor beta chains below, sequenced in a study of T cell responses to AZD1222 COVID-19 vaccine. Some clones are missing from TCRdb's copy, which holds only in-frame ones; the method was immunoSEQ multiplex PCR. The sample gives approximately 65,000 clones, about 80% of which show up once; 12% is in the top ten. Here the sequenced sample was peripheral blood, taken on day 0 of AZD1222 vaccination. These TCRs come from an adult in good health.

The chain joins TRBV6-5 to TRBJ1-3, with D perhaps TRBD1 (5 bases). The V and J ends lost 6 bases and 0 bases respectively, with 12 bases between them. CDR3 length: 15 residues. In germline, CDR1 is MNHEY, CDR2 SVGAGI. The CDR3 spells CASRGHHLSGNTIYF. The CDR3, as DNA: TGTGCCAGCAGAGGACATCATCTCTCTGGAAACACCATATATTTT.

J is TRBJ1-5 and V is TRBV12-3 or TRBV12-4; the D is unclear. There are 13 residues in the CDR3. V was clipped by 3 bases and J by 0 bases, with 3 bases between them. The CDR3 region is CASSFSSNQPQHF. CDR3 nucleotides: TGTGCCAGCAGTTTTTCTAGCAATCAGCCCCAGCATTTT.

This rearrangement joins TRBV5-4 to TRBJ2-3, with D tentatively TRBD1 (7 bases). The germline V gene encodes CDR1 SGHNT and CDR2 YYREEE (reference sequence). With 4 bases removed from V and 0 bases from J, the gap between germline ends came to 12 bases. The CDR3 has 15 residues. CDR3 DNA: TGTGCCAGCAGCCGGGGGACAGCCAGCACAGATACGCAGTATTTT. This codes for CASSRGTASTDTQYF.

V is TRBV28 and J is TRBJ1-6; D perhaps matches TRBD1 (5 bases). Trimming pared 8 bases from V and 11 bases from J, leaving 7 bases between. Looked up from germline, CDR1 is MDHEN and CDR2 is SYDVKM. The CDR3 extends over 10 amino acids. The CDR3 here is CASGGAPLHF. The CDR3 region has the DNA TGTGCCAGCGGGGGAGCACCCCTCCACTTT.

The chain combines TRBV12-5 with TRBJ2-5, with D perhaps matching TRBD1 (5 bases). CDR3 length: 15 residues. The germline V and J ends were trimmed by 6 bases and 5 bases, with 19 bases remaining between them. Germline V gives CDR1 LGHNT, CDR2 FRNRAP. Here the CDR3 reads CASGPVGHLRETQYF. The CDR3 region has the DNA TGTGCTAGTGGCCCGGTCGGACATCTCCGGGAGACCCAGTACTTC.

The J gene is TRBJ1-3, the V gene TRBV28; unclear D gene. Germline V gene sequence: CDR1 MDHEN, CDR2 SYDVKM. The CDR3 contains 15 residues. V gave up 6 bases and J gave up 2 bases, with 14 bases separating them. CDR3 bases: TGTGCCAGCAGCTTCGGGGTTCCCACTGGAAACACCATATATTTT. It is translated as CASSFGVPTGNTIYF.

This chain connects TRBV19 to TRBJ2-7, with TRBD1 matching 8 bases. This CDR3 has 15 amino acids. Trimming at V came to 5 bases and at J to 3 bases, leaving 9 bases not matched to a gene. Germline-derived CDR1 and CDR2 are LNHDA and SQIVND (reference sequence). The DNA for the CDR3 is TGTGCCAGTAGTTCACAGACAGGGGTAATCTACGAGCAGTACTTC. Its protein is CASSSQTGVIYEQYF.

The chain links TRBV9 to TRBJ2-1; D unresolved. V was cut by 1 base and J by 0 bases, with 11 bases left in between. Germline V gene sequence: CDR1 SGDLS, CDR2 YYNGEE. The CDR3 consists of 16 residues. Here the CDR3 DNA reads TGTGCCAGCAGCGTACCCCCAGCAAGCTCCTACAATGAGCAGTTCTTC. Its translation is CASSVPPASSYNEQFF. The full variable domain, rest sourced from reference TRBV9 and TRBJ2-1, is DSGVTQTPKHLITATGQRVTLRCSPRSGDLSVYWYQQSLDQGLQFLIQYYNGEERAKGNILERFSAQQFPDLHSELNLSSLELGDSALYFCASSVPPASSYNEQFFGPGTRLTVL.

The gene calls are TRBV7-9 and TRBJ2-5; D is uncertain. The germline V and J ends were trimmed by 5 bases and 3 bases, with 16 bases remaining between them. In germline, CDR1 is SEHNR, CDR2 FQNEAQ (reference sequence). The CDR3 runs to 15 residues. The CDR3 is CASSHGRQNKETQYF. Here the CDR3 DNA reads TGTGCCAGCAGCCACGGACGACAAAATAAAGAGACCCAGTACTTC. The whole variable domain, remainder taken from reference TRBV7-9 and TRBJ2-5, is DTGVSQNPRHKITKRGQNVTFRCDPISEHNRLYWYRQTLGQGPEFLTYFQNEAQLEKSRLLSDRFSAERPKGSFSTLEIQRTEQGDSAMYLCASSHGRQNKETQYFGPGTRLLVL.

V and J are TRBV5-1 and TRBJ1-6; D remains unclear. The CDR3 spans 16 residues. Germline CDR1 is SGHRS and CDR2 is YFSETQ. The V end lost 1 base, the J end lost 10 bases, and 18 bases lay between the germline ends. This CDR3 reads CASSLKSIAGDSPLHF. CDR3 sequence (DNA): TGCGCCAGCAGCTTGAAGTCCATAGCAGGTGACTCACCCCTCCACTTT.

The chain combines TRBV6-5 with TRBJ1-6, with 9 bases that match TRBD1. CDR3 length equals 15 residues. The ends lost 6 bases at V and 5 bases at J; junction bases unmatched: 5. The germline V gene has CDR1 MNHEY and CDR2 SVGAGI. CDR3 sequence reads: CASRPGQGNNSPLHF. The CDR3 DNA reads as TGTGCCAGCAGACCCGGACAGGGGAATAATTCACCCCTCCACTTT.

This chain connects TRBV6-1 to TRBJ1-1, with 7 bases lining up with TRBD1. Germline V gene data show CDR1 as MNHNS and CDR2 as SASEGT. V was pared by 2 bases and J by 4 bases, with 7 bases of the junction left unmatched. This CDR3 comprises 15 residues. The CDR3 loop reads CASSEKGAEGTEAFF. CDR3 coding DNA: TGTGCCAGCAGTGAAAAGGGGGCAGAAGGCACTGAAGCTTTCTTT.

This clone appeared a single time. This rearrangement joins TRBV28 to TRBJ1-6; D call uncertain. Germline CDR1 reads MDHEN; CDR2 reads SYDVKM. CDR3 length equals 14 residues. The germline V and J ends were trimmed by 1 base and 9 bases, with 10 bases remaining between them. CDR3 region: CASSLLGFTSPLHF. The CDR3 bases are TGTGCCAGCAGTTTATTAGGGTTTACTTCACCCCTCCACTTT.

Worth noting for this clone: This CDR3 is missing its conserved last phenylalanine or tryptophan, likely due to a read error. The chain recombines TRBV11-2 with TRBJ2-3, with 11 positions matching TRBD2. The CDR3 is made up of 13 amino acids. V shed 10 bases and J 5 bases; nucleotides not matched to a gene: 5. Germline assignment: CDR1 SGHAT and CDR2 FQNNGV. For the CDR3, the DNA is TGTGCCATTAGCGGGGGGGCCTTAGATACGCAGTATCTT. Translating it yields CAISGGALDTQYL.

The V call is TRBV6-2 or TRBV6-3, the J call TRBJ2-7; D is tentatively TRBD1 or TRBD2 (6 bases each). The CDR3 is 15 residues long. Germline V gives CDR1 MNHEY, CDR2 SVGEGT. Trimming stripped 3 bases from V and 2 bases from J, with 14 bases between. The DNA for the CDR3 is TGTGCCAGCAGTTATAGAGGGGGGATGACCTACGAGCAGTACTTC. As protein: CASSYRGGMTYEQYF.

This clone appeared a few times. This rearrangement joins TRBV5-1 to TRBJ2-2; D may be TRBD1 or TRBD2 (5 bases each). Trimming left V 1 base short and J 0 bases short, with 10 bases between. The CDR3 runs to 16 residues. Germline assignment: CDR1 SGHRS and CDR2 YFSETQ. CDR3 region: CASSLQGPPNTGELFF. The CDR3 nucleotides read TGCGCCAGCAGCTTGCAGGGACCGCCGAACACCGGGGAGCTGTTTTTT.

The V and J genes are TRBV19 and TRBJ2-7, with TRBD1 matching over 10 bases. V lost 5 bases to trimming and J lost 0 bases; unmatched junction nucleotides: 4. This CDR3 has 15 residues. Germline V gene lookup returns CDR1 LNHDA and CDR2 SQIVND (reference sequence). The CDR3, as DNA: TGTGCCAGTAGTCCCTGGACAGGGGGCTCCTACGAGCAGTACTTC. Protein sequence: CASSPWTGGSYEQYF.

Here the CDR3 reads CASSTHRTGSEAFF. The CDR3 DNA follows: TGTGCCAGCAGTACCCACAGGACAGGGTCTGAAGCTTTCTTT. The chain recombines TRBV6-5 with TRBJ1-1; 8 bases line up with TRBD1. The V and J ends lost 5 bases and 6 bases, in that order; junction bases with no gene match: 8. CDR1 and CDR2 (germline): MNHEY, SVGAGI. CDR3 size: 14 residues.

This chain joins TRBV11-2 and TRBJ1-3; no clear D gene. The ends were cut back, 5 bases at V and 0 bases at J, with 23 bases in the middle. Per germline, CDR1 SGHAT and CDR2 FQNNGV. The CDR3 has 19 amino acids. DNA for the CDR3: TGTGCCAGCAGCCAGCCTGACATATCTGGCCGATCCTCTGGAAACACCATATATTTT. Translation gives CASSQPDISGRSSGNTIYF.

The CDR3 here is CASSPTGSGNTIYF. The DNA for the CDR3 is TGTGCCAGCAGCCCGACAGGCTCTGGAAACACCATATATTTT. This chain links TRBV3-1 (or the pseudogene TRBV3-2) with TRBJ1-3; D perhaps matches TRBD1 (6 bases). The CDR3 covers 14 residues. Germline V CDR1 and CDR2: LGHDT, YNNKEL (reference sequence). V was shortened by 4 bases and J by 0 bases, with 7 bases between the two germline ends.

The chain links TRBV19 to TRBJ2-5; 7 bases are shared with TRBD1. From germline, CDR1 is LNHDA and CDR2 SQIVND (reference sequence). Losses at the gene ends were 5 bases for V and 2 bases for J; bases not matched to a gene: 8. The CDR3 spans 15 residues. The DNA for the CDR3 is TGTGCCAGTAGTTTAAGACAGGGAAAACAAGAGACCCAGTACTTC. Encoded protein: CASSLRQGKQETQYF.

The chain is built from TRBV11-2 and TRBJ2-7, with unresolved D. V lost 2 bases and J 3 bases, leaving 14 bases between the germline ends. The CDR3 length is 15 residues. CDR1 and CDR2 from the germline V gene are SGHAT and FQNNGV. CDR3 residues: CASSLSEGLVYEQYF. CDR3 in DNA: TGTGCCAGCAGCTTATCCGAAGGGCTGGTCTACGAGCAGTACTTC.

The chain uses TRBV18 and TRBJ1-5; a possible D gene is TRBD1 (5 bases). The CDR3 consists of 13 residues. Trimming removed 5 bases from V and 15 bases from J, with 20 bases in between. CDR1 KGHSH and CDR2 LQKENI come from the germline V gene. The CDR3 DNA reads TGTGCCAGCTCATCCCCCACAGGAGGTGCGACGCATTTT. This codes for CASSSPTGGATHF. Based on the CDR3 plus reference TRBV18 and TRBJ1-5, the full variable domain is NAGVMQNPRHLVRRRGQEARLRCSPMKGHSHVYWYRQLPEEGLKFMVYLQKENIIDESGMPKERFSAEFPKEGPSILRIQQVVRGDSAAYFCASSSPTGGATHFGDGTRLSIL.

The chain links TRBV12-3 or TRBV12-4 to TRBJ1-1, with 7 bases matching TRBD1. The length of the CDR3 is 13 residues. Unmatched junction bases numbered 5, after V lost 3 bases and J lost 7 bases. In DNA form, the CDR3 reads TGTGCCAGCAGTTTGACAGGGTCTGGTGAAGCTTTCTTT. Translating it yields CASSLTGSGEAFF.

The chain combines TRBV4-3 with TRBJ2-5; unclear D gene. This CDR3 comprises 16 residues. V was clipped by 0 bases and J by 3 bases, with 14 bases between them. CDR1 is LGHNA and CDR2 is YSLEER in the germline V gene. The CDR3 protein is CASSQDRAGSEETQYF. The CDR3 DNA follows: TGCGCCAGCAGCCAAGACCGGGCTGGCAGTGAAGAGACCCAGTACTTC.

The V call is TRBV3-1 (or the pseudogene TRBV3-2), the J call TRBJ2-1, with 8 bases matching TRBD1. After removal of 6 bases from V and 6 bases from J, the junction contained 13 bases not matched to a gene. The CDR3 totals 16 residues. Looked up from germline, CDR1 is LGHDT and CDR2 is YNNKEL (reference sequence). The CDR3 here is CASRSHSGGAGNEQFF. The CDR3 coding sequence is TGTGCCAGCAGGAGTCATTCAGGGGGCGCGGGCAATGAGCAGTTCTTC.

V is TRBV5-1 and J is TRBJ2-3; D is perhaps TRBD1 (6 bases). CDR1 SGHRS and CDR2 YFSETQ come from the germline V gene. V lost 3 bases, J lost 0 bases, and 11 bases lay in between. The CDR3 sequence is 15 residues long. In DNA form, the CDR3 reads TGCGCCAGCAGCTCTGACAGGTCTAGCACAGATACGCAGTATTTT. Translated: CASSSDRSSTDTQYF.

For this clone: An end of the junction does not agree with germline; a read error may underlie this. The rearrangement links TRBV7-7 to TRBJ2-7, with a weak D call TRBD1 (6 bases). CDR1 and CDR2 from the germline V gene are SSHAT and FNYEAQ (reference sequence). The CDR3 loop spans 14 amino acids. CDR3 loop: CASSPGMGAYEQYF. The CDR3 DNA is TGTGCTAGCAGCCCCGGGATGGGGGCATACGAGCAGTACTTC. The variable domain in full, completed from reference TRBV7-7 and TRBJ2-7, reads GAGVSQSPRYKVTKRGQDVTLRCDPISSHATLYWYQQALGQGPEFLTYFNYEAQPDKSGLPSDRFSAERPEGSISTLTIQRTEQRDSAMYRCASSPGMGAYEQYFGPGTRLTVT.